The entry that follows covers one TCR beta chain sequence. This specimen comes from a study of OX40 agonist ivuxolimab in advanced cancers. For the study at large: Patients were treated with intravenous ivuxolimab, dosed at 0.01 to 10 mg/kg and infused every 2 weeks. The group had a mean age of roughly 56 years, ranged from about 23 to 85, and was roughly 83% male.

This CDR3 contains 15 residues. Germline CDR1 and CDR2: MDHEN and SYDVKM. With 2 bases removed from V and 9 bases from J, the gap between germline ends came to 17 bases. Data came from immunoSEQ multiplex PCR; TCRdb stores just in-frame clones and leaves some out. Among tens of thousands of clones listed, roughly 86% were seen once. Exclusion applied to patients with autoimmune disease history or systemic immunosuppression. The chain couples TRBV28 to TRBJ2-1, with D unresolved. This clonotype was obtained from an adult with an advanced solid tumor such as melanoma, head and neck, liver or kidney cancer. Specimen: CD4+ or CD8+ T cells sorted from blood, collected in a trial of the OX40 agonist ivuxolimab. The CDR3 spells CASSLGRQDRIEQFF. CDR3 coding DNA: TGTGCCAGCAGTTTAGGCCGGCAGGACCGGATTGAGCAGTTCTTC.